This T cell receptor (beta chain) originates from a study of T-cell memory formation after mild COVID-19. TCRdb reprocessed the 5' RACE reads with MiXCR, giving one entry per CDR3 protein. This sample has 280,000 or so distinct CDR3 sequences, with roughly 17% found just once. The germline CDR1 and CDR2 sequences are MNHEY and SMNVEV (reference sequence). The V end lost 8 bases, the J end lost 3 bases, and 9 bases lay between the germline ends. This CDR3 spans 12 amino acids. This clonotype has only a few counts. The sequence was collected from a man aged 18 to 30 who had mild COVID-19 (a few samples of this study predate the infection). Cell type and time point are not known. Sequences were obtained from PBMCs or a T cell subset sorted from them (not recorded which). V gene TRBV27 combines with J gene TRBJ2-3, with D unclear. CDR3 sequence reads: CASSEATDTQYF. The CDR3 bases are TGTGCCAGCTCCGAAGCGACAGATACGCAGTATTTT.